This TCR beta chain was retrieved from a study of blood T cell repertoires in COVID-19 (dated by TCRdb to the early 2020s). For the study in its entirety: Collaborator samples came from the United States, Italy and Spain and covered acute and convalescent phases of COVID-19. Sample metadata almost always included a de-identified subject ID, COVID-19 status, age in years and sex. Subjects who had been exposed to COVID-19, were actively infected with it, or had recovered from it provided the deeply sampled blood TCRbeta repertoires that made up the dataset. The repertoires were made available in a free public database intended to serve as a resource for research on the immune response to SARS-CoV-2. Samples were obtained from the ongoing ImmuneRACE study (first 160 participants) and from over 1,000 subjects provided by 6 global collaborators. The prospective study material was composed of cDNA or gDNA derived from T cells, B-cell-depleted T cells, or PBMCs. HLA class I and class II types, where available, came from metadata supplied by the sample provider rather than from assay-based typing. Beyond this particular receptor, the publication reports: The quantity of clinical and demographic metadata differed by source and by participant and was supplied without curation.

Collaborating institutions collected whole blood in K2EDTA tubes following their own protocols. For TCRbeta analysis, collaborators shipped samples as frozen whole blood, isolated PBMCs, or DNA extracted from either of those sample types. After removal of 0 bases from V and 5 bases from J, the junction retains 11 bases not matched to a gene. CDR1 and CDR2, looked up from the germline V gene, are SGHNT and YENEEA. The CDR3 contains 17 residues, cysteine and phenylalanine counted. Only the CDR3 DNA is retained, 51 bases long and in frame from the first base. As to this clone: Its antigen specificity is not known. Per-base qualities were not stored, and no clone one base away is much larger.

The immunoSEQ Assay, a bias-controlled multiplex PCR, was used to amplify TCRbeta CDR3 regions from genomic DNA. The study's processing was this. The number of nucleated cells in each sample was estimated by amplification of reference gene primers within the assay. To quantify the absolute abundance of each unique TCRbeta CDR3 rearrangement, sequence reads were collapsed and filtered. For each sample, productive Simpson clonality was calculated as the square root of Simpson's diversity index across productive rearrangements. TCRdb re-hosts the immuneACCESS table, in-frame sequences only. Its copies lack some clones; in the studies checked, an unresolved V gene accounts for under half of them, and the cause for the rest is not known. The V and J calls and the clone size are those of that table, but D and trimming were determined from the DNA. The sample table records about 70,000 clones; roughly 85% of these occur just once. Around 10% of the sample is taken by the ten largest.

Material for sequencing was peripheral blood. The chain was built from TRBV11-3 and TRBJ2-5; 8 nucleotides in the junction match TRBD2. This receptor was identified in a woman at least 80 years old with acute or convalescent COVID-19. CDR3 reads: CASSLDRTSGYGETQYF. The DNA sequence is given as TGTGCCAGCAGCTTAGATCGAACTAGCGGTTACGGGGAGACCCAGTACTTC.